A single T cell receptor beta chain is shown here with its context. Its target is unknown. Noted treatment: some 20 received Ad26.COV2.S at low or high dose, single or two shots; 5 received placebo; per-sample allocation not given. Vaccine and placebo recipients were sampled on day 63 after the first injection. This record comes from a study of Ad26.COV2.S vaccination and SARS-CoV-2 variants. Study-level information: Ad26.COV2.S given intramuscularly, once or twice 56 days apart.

Study outcomes and limitations: Vaccinees displayed broader spike-specific TCR repertoires than placebo recipients.

Method: immunoSEQ multiplex PCR; TCRdb's copy keeps in-frame clones and lacks some. The sample contains 350,000 to 450,000 clones, about nine tenths of which appear only once. Germline V lookup: CDR1 WSHSY, CDR2 SAAADI. V dropped 8 bases and J dropped 7 bases, with 18 bases sitting between them. The CDR3 has 14 residues. The sample consisted of peripheral blood, taken in a trial of Ad26.COV2.S vaccine versus placebo. This rearrangement joins TRBV10-2 to TRBJ1-5; no reliable D call. This TCR was sampled from a person aged 18-65 years who received the Ad26.COV2.S COVID-19 vaccine or a placebo. CDR3 sequence reads: CASQREVGDQPQHF. The CDR3 region has the DNA TGCGCCAGCCAAAGGGAAGTCGGTGACCAGCCCCAGCATTTT.